A selection of T cell receptor beta chains follows, all from one sample in a study of T-cell reconstitution after alpha-beta-depleted transplantation in children. TCRdb redid the calling of the PCR reads with MiXCR, one entry per CDR3 protein. The sample holds hundreds of thousands of distinct CDR3 sequences, 10% to 15% seen once. Sequences were derived from PBMCs, sampled before TCRalphabeta/CD19-depleted stem cell transplant. Receptor source: a girl aged 2 to 10 with congenital amegakaryocytic thrombocytopenia, due to receive a stem cell transplant. CDR3s include the opening cysteine and the closing phenylalanine or tryptophan. The D gene is left open where the match is weak. Clone size is given for some rows only: seen once, a few or many times, or a class if the clone is expanded.

j_gene	v_gene	d_gene	abundance	CDR3aa	CDR3nt
TRBJ2-1	TRBV20-1	TRBD2	many	CSARTVAGYNEQFF	TGCAGTGCTAGGACGGTAGCGGGATACAATGAGCAGTTCTTC
TRBJ2-7	TRBV28	TRBD1	many	CASSLRGTGSEQYF	TGTGCCAGCAGTTTACGCGGGACAGGTTCCGAGCAGTACTTC
TRBJ2-2	TRBV5-1	-	few	CASSLGFSNTGELFF	TGCGCCAGCAGCTTGGGATTCTCGAACACCGGGGAGCTGTTTTTT
TRBJ2-1	TRBV3-1	TRBD1	-	CASSDGTGDNEQFF	TGTGCCAGCAGCGACGGGACAGGTGACAATGAGCAGTTCTTC
TRBJ2-7	TRBV29-1	-	many	CSAGEGSGIHEQYF	TGCAGCGCCGGGGAAGGTAGCGGAATCCACGAGCAGTACTTC
TRBJ1-2	TRBV29-1	-	many	CSVERANGYTF	TGCAGCGTTGAAAGGGCGAACGGCTACACCTTC
TRBJ1-5	TRBV29-1	-	-	CSVEQGVAIFYSNQPQHF	TGCAGCGTTGAACAGGGAGTGGCAATATTCTACAGCAATCAGCCCCAGCATTTT
TRBJ2-1	TRBV5-1	TRBD2	many	CASSFLGEGYNEQFF	TGCGCCAGCAGCTTTTTAGGGGAGGGTTACAATGAGCAGTTCTTC
TRBJ2-7	TRBV12-3/TRBV12-4	TRBD1	many	CASLNRGQEQYF	TGTGCCAGCCTTAACAGGGGGCAAGAGCAGTACTTC
TRBJ2-7	TRBV6-5	TRBD2	many	CASSLAGGANEQYF	TGTGCCAGCAGTTTAGCGGGAGGTGCTAACGAGCAGTACTTC
TRBJ1-1	TRBV5-1	TRBD1	-	CASSMTTGGTEAFF	TGCGCCAGCAGCATGACCACAGGGGGCACTGAAGCTTTCTTT
TRBJ2-7	TRBV14	-	-	CASSQEHSVYSYEQYF	TGTGCCAGCAGCCAAGAGCACAGCGTCTACTCCTACGAGCAGTACTTC
TRBJ1-1	TRBV5-1	TRBD1	many	CASSKDRTGTEAFF	TGCGCCAGCAGCAAGGACAGGACCGGCACTGAAGCTTTCTTT
TRBJ2-3	TRBV20-1	-	many	CSALQGGPQYF	TGCAGTGCTTTACAGGGCGGGCCGCAGTATTTT
TRBJ2-1	TRBV20-1	TRBD2	many	CSAPGGTSGTYNEQFF	TGCAGTGCACCGGGGGGGACTAGCGGCACCTACAATGAGCAGTTCTTC
TRBJ2-3	TRBV5-5	-	-	CASSAKGGGPTDTQYF	TGTGCCAGCAGCGCCAAAGGGGGGGGACCCACAGATACGCAGTATTTT
TRBJ2-5	TRBV7-9	TRBD2	many	CASSLASGSFETQYF	TGTGCCAGCAGCTTAGCTAGCGGGAGTTTTGAGACCCAGTACTTC
TRBJ2-1	TRBV7-3	-	many	CASSVWARDEQFF	TGTGCCAGCAGCGTGTGGGCCAGGGATGAGCAGTTCTTC
TRBJ2-3	TRBV4-1	-	many	CASSQRSLASGTVTDTQYF	TGCGCCAGCAGCCAAAGGTCGCTAGCGAGCGGAACCGTAACAGATACGCAGTATTTT
TRBJ2-1	TRBV19	-	-	CASSIQVSRYSYNEQFF	TGTGCCAGTAGTATACAGGTTAGCCGATACTCCTACAATGAGCAGTTCTTC
TRBJ1-4	TRBV11-2	-	-	CASSFDNGWEKLFF	TGTGCCAGCAGCTTCGACAATGGGTGGGAAAAACTGTTTTTT
TRBJ1-4	TRBV10-3	-	-	CAISATGPFGVNEKLFF	TGTGCCATCAGTGCAACCGGGCCCTTCGGTGTTAATGAAAAACTGTTTTTT
TRBJ2-1	TRBV7-9	TRBD2	-	CASSFGSGSGNEQFF	TGTGCCAGCAGCTTTGGGAGCGGGAGCGGAAATGAGCAGTTCTTC
TRBJ2-1	TRBV11-3	-	few	CASSLSPGNNEQFF	TGTGCCAGCAGCTTATCTCCCGGAAACAATGAGCAGTTCTTC
TRBJ1-5	TRBV4-1	-	few	CASSQGSTSNQPQHF	TGCGCCAGCAGCCAAGGGTCAACGAGCAATCAGCCCCAGCATTTT
TRBJ2-6	TRBV6-4	-	many	CASIAGANVLTF	TGTGCCAGCATAGCTGGGGCCAACGTCCTGACTTTC
TRBJ2-5	TRBV7-8	TRBD1	-	CASSPRTGHLQETQYF	TGTGCCAGCAGCCCCAGGACAGGGCACCTTCAAGAGACCCAGTACTTC
TRBJ2-7	TRBV7-2	-	few	CASSLPHEQYF	TGTGCCAGCAGCCTCCCGCACGAGCAGTACTTC
TRBJ2-3	TRBV10-3	-	many	CAINPGSDTQYF	TGTGCCATCAATCCGGGTTCAGATACGCAGTATTTT
TRBJ2-5	TRBV20-1	TRBD2	many	CSARDLGLAGVPETQYF	TGCAGTGCTAGAGATCTGGGACTAGCGGGAGTTCCAGAGACCCAGTACTTC
TRBJ2-1	TRBV20-1	TRBD2	many	CSARGASGSSYNEQFF	TGCAGTGCTAGAGGAGCTAGCGGGAGCTCCTACAATGAGCAGTTCTTC
TRBJ2-1	TRBV20-1	TRBD2	few	CSAFSGIGYNEQFF	TGCAGTGCTTTCAGCGGGATCGGCTACAATGAGCAGTTCTTC
TRBJ2-7	TRBV7-8	-	few	CASSPGDIYEQYF	TGTGCCAGCAGCCCCGGTGACATATACGAGCAGTACTTC
TRBJ2-1	TRBV3-1	TRBD2	few	CASSQIPQVASGTQKYNEQFF	TGTGCCAGCAGCCAAATCCCTCAGGTTGCGAGCGGGACCCAGAAATACAATGAGCAGTTCTTC
TRBJ2-7	TRBV4-1	-	few	CASSQEQGRDSMRSYEQYF	TGCGCCAGCAGCCAAGAACAAGGTAGAGATTCGATGAGGTCCTACGAGCAGTACTTC
TRBJ2-7	TRBV6-1	-	many	CASRHSGLTSYEQYF	TGTGCCAGCAGACATAGCGGTTTGACCTCCTACGAGCAGTACTTC
TRBJ2-7	TRBV3-1	-	-	CASSGSKTYEQYF	TGTGCCAGCAGCGGCAGCAAAACCTACGAGCAGTACTTC
TRBJ2-5	TRBV12-3/TRBV12-4	TRBD2	many	CASSLRLSGRGQETQYF	TGTGCCAGCAGTTTACGACTTAGCGGGAGGGGCCAAGAGACCCAGTACTTC